This T cell receptor (beta chain) was identified during a study of blood T cell repertoires in COVID-19. Across the whole study: In each case, the material was cDNA or gDNA derived from T cells, B-cell-depleted T cells, or PBMCs.

Original data processing: Amplified reference gene primers provided the basis for estimating nucleated cell counts. Sequencing used immunoSEQ multiplex PCR; TCRdb keeps in-frame clones, though not all of them. That table furnishes V, J and clone size, whereas the DNA furnished D and trimming. The data hold 35,000 to 50,000 clones, with 70% to 90% observed a single time. This clone was picked up one time. What was sequenced was peripheral blood. The receptor comes from a man aged 60 to 75 in a cohort sampled during active COVID-19.

The CDR3 nucleotides read TGTGCCAGTAGTATAGGCGAACGGACTGAAGCTTTCTTT. This sequence encodes CASSIGERTEAFF. This chain joins TRBV19 and TRBJ1-1; D remains unclear. Trimming removed 1 base at V and 5 bases at J, with 8 bases between. The CDR3 is 13 residues long. Per germline, CDR1 LNHDA and CDR2 SQIVND (reference sequence).